These 20 T cell receptor beta chains came from one sample sequenced in a study of blood T cell repertoires in COVID-19. Sequencing used immunoSEQ multiplex PCR; TCRdb keeps in-frame clones, though not all of them. The table has around 75,000 clones, nearly 90% seen once; the top ten hold 5.3%. The sequenced sample was peripheral blood. Receptors originate from a man aged 50-59 years with acute or convalescent COVID-19.

V usage is TRBV18 and J usage is TRBJ2-1, with D perhaps matching TRBD2 (6 bases). Trimming cost V 0 bases and J 3 bases, with 6 bases left between them. Germline V gives CDR1 KGHSH, CDR2 LQKENI. The CDR3 covers 14 residues. The CDR3 spells CASSPPGGYNEQFF. DNA of the CDR3: TGTGCCAGCTCACCACCGGGGGGCTACAATGAGCAGTTCTTC.

The chain has TRBV6-2 or TRBV6-3 and TRBJ2-5; D possibly corresponds to TRBD1 (5 bases). Per germline, CDR1 MNHEY and CDR2 SVGEGT. CDR3 length: 16 residues. V dropped 5 bases and J dropped 3 bases, with 19 bases sitting between them. The CDR3 spells CASSKLRGYAEETQYF. Written as DNA, the CDR3 is TGTGCCAGCAGTAAGTTAAGGGGATACGCCGAAGAGACCCAGTACTTC.

The J gene is TRBJ2-7, the V gene TRBV30; 11 bases align to TRBD2. After removal of 2 bases from V and 0 bases from J, the junction contained 3 bases not matched to a gene. Germline assignment: CDR1 GTSNPN and CDR2 SVGIG (reference sequence). This CDR3 is 15 amino acids long. The CDR3 region is CAWSPGLAGSYEQYF. The CDR3 DNA reads as TGTGCCTGGAGTCCCGGACTAGCGGGCTCCTACGAGCAGTACTTC.

The CDR3 protein is CASSLGQGRRNSPLHF. CDR3 nucleotide sequence: TGCGCCAGCAGCTTGGGACAGGGCCGGAGAAATTCACCCCTCCACTTT. This rearrangement joins TRBV5-1 to TRBJ1-6; 7 bases are a match to TRBD1. CDR1 and CDR2 from the germline V gene are SGHRS and YFSETQ. The CDR3 is 16 residues long. V was clipped by 0 bases and J by 7 bases; unmatched bases: 7.

The rearrangement links TRBV19 to TRBJ2-1; 7 nucleotides align to TRBD2. This CDR3 is 15 amino acids long. Losses at the gene ends were 3 bases for V and 6 bases for J; bases not matched to a gene: 8. Germline-derived CDR1 and CDR2 are LNHDA and SQIVND (reference sequence). In DNA, the CDR3 is TGTGCCAGTAGTATCCGGGCCTGGGAGGGCAATGAGCAGTTCTTC. This sequence encodes CASSIRAWEGNEQFF.

The V call is TRBV12-3 or TRBV12-4, the J call TRBJ2-7; D is uncertain. The length of the CDR3 is 13 residues. V gave up 3 bases and J gave up 0 bases, with 6 bases separating them. This CDR3 reads CASSFHSSYEQYF. The CDR3 DNA reads TGTGCCAGCAGTTTTCATAGCTCCTACGAGCAGTACTTC.

The V and J genes are TRBV7-2 and TRBJ1-2; TRBD1 aligns across 7 bases. The V segment lost 1 base and the J segment 2 bases; nucleotides outside the gene matches: 4. The CDR3 length is 15 residues. Germline assignment: CDR1 SGHTA and CDR2 FQGNSA. CDR3 residues: CASSLGGQWNYGYTF. The CDR3 DNA sequence: TGTGCCAGCAGCTTAGGGGGACAGTGGAACTATGGCTACACCTTC.

This clone has a handful of counts. This chain joins TRBV21-1 and TRBJ2-7; the table gives TRBD1 as D, unverified against the DNA. TRBV21-1 is a pseudogene. The CDR3 is 17 residues long. CDR3 protein: CASIPTPTGLNSYEQYF. DNA for the CDR3: TGTGCCAGCATCCCGACTCCGACAGGACTGAACTCCTACGAGCAGTACTTC.

V usage is TRBV5-4 and J usage is TRBJ1-1; TRBD1 might be the D (6 bases). V was pared by 5 bases and J by 3 bases, with 26 bases between. The CDR3 totals 18 residues. Germline V CDR1 and CDR2: SGHNT, YYREEE (reference sequence). CDR3 region: CASRLSGGGAGGHTEAFF. For the CDR3, the DNA is TGTGCCAGCAGACTATCCGGAGGAGGGGCGGGGGGCCACACTGAAGCTTTCTTT. Full variable domain (rest looked up from reference TRBV5-4 and TRBJ1-1): ETGVTQSPTHLIKTRGQQVTLRCSSQSGHNTVSWYQQALGQGPQFIFQYYREEENGRGNFPPRFSGLQFPNYSSELNVNALELDDSALYLCASRLSGGGAGGHTEAFFGQGTRLTVV.

The CDR3 nucleotides read TGTGCCAGCAGTTTATCGCGGCCGGGGGTCAATGAGCAGTTCTTC. Residues: CASSLSRPGVNEQFF. The rearrangement links TRBV27 to TRBJ2-1, with D perhaps TRBD2 (6 bases). Germline V gene sequence: CDR1 MNHEY, CDR2 SMNVEV (reference sequence). The V and J ends lost 0 bases and 6 bases respectively, with 12 bases between them. This CDR3 region has 15 residues.

This clone appeared once. The rearrangement links TRBV10-3 to TRBJ1-6, with D perhaps matching TRBD1 (6 bases). The CDR3 sequence is 13 residues long. V was trimmed by 7 bases and J by 10 bases, leaving 14 bases between them. Germline V lookup: CDR1 ENHRY, CDR2 SYGVKD. The CDR3 sequence: CAIKSGDGSPLHF. DNA of the CDR3: TGTGCCATCAAGTCAGGGGATGGGTCACCCCTCCACTTT.

The CDR3 reads CASSLDLGQHQPQHF. The CDR3 DNA reads TGTGCCAGCAGCTTAGATCTGGGCCAGCATCAGCCCCAGCATTTT. The chain has TRBV11-2 and TRBJ1-5; D call uncertain. Trimming took off 0 bases at V and 5 bases at J, with 11 bases between the two ends. Germline CDR1 and CDR2: SGHAT and FQNNGV. The CDR3 contains 15 residues.

The J gene is TRBJ1-5, the V gene TRBV9; the match to TRBD1 covers 9 bases. There are 15 residues in the CDR3. Germline V gives CDR1 SGDLS, CDR2 YYNGEE. The trim removed 4 bases at V and 7 bases at J, leaving 9 bases unmatched. The chain's CDR3 is CASSPGDRADQPQHF. CDR3 coding DNA: TGTGCCAGCAGCCCAGGGGACAGGGCGGACCAGCCCCAGCATTTT.

V gene TRBV18 combines with J gene TRBJ1-2; 10 nucleotides agree with TRBD1. This CDR3 spans 15 amino acids. V shed 6 bases, J shed 3 bases, and the junction held 7 bases outside the gene matches. CDR1 KGHSH and CDR2 LQKENI come from the germline V gene. CDR3 DNA sequence: TGTGCCAGCTCTCTTGACAGGGGGCCCCACTATGGCTACACCTTC. Amino acids: CASSLDRGPHYGYTF. Together with reference TRBV18 and TRBJ1-2, the CDR3 gives the full variable domain: NAGVMQNPRHLVRRRGQEARLRCSPMKGHSHVYWYRQLPEEGLKFMVYLQKENIIDESGMPKERFSAEFPKEGPSILRIQQVVRGDSAAYFCASSLDRGPHYGYTFGSGTRLTVV.

The gene calls are TRBV19 and TRBJ2-5, with 10 bases fitting TRBD1. Germline-derived CDR1 and CDR2 are LNHDA and SQIVND (reference sequence). The CDR3 extends over 19 amino acids. Losses at the gene ends were 3 bases for V and 1 base for J; bases not matched to a gene: 14. Here the CDR3 reads CASSISGQGLHHVQETQYF. CDR3 sequence (DNA): TGTGCCAGTAGTATTTCGGGACAGGGGCTACACCACGTCCAAGAGACCCAGTACTTC. The whole variable domain, filled in from reference TRBV19 and TRBJ2-5, reads DGGITQSPKYLFRKEGQNVTLSCEQNLNHDAMYWYRQDPGQGLRLIYYSQIVNDFQKGDIAEGYSVSREKKESFPLTVTSAQKNPTAFYLCASSISGQGLHHVQETQYFGPGTRLLVL.

The chain recombines TRBV3-1 (or the pseudogene TRBV3-2) with TRBJ2-7; 10 nucleotides align to TRBD2. J gave up 9 bases and V 1 base, and 12 bases lay outside the gene matches. There are 16 residues in the CDR3. Germline CDR1 and CDR2: LGHDT and YNNKEL (reference sequence). Here the CDR3 DNA reads TGTGCCAGCAGCCAAGGGCTAGCGGGGGTTTACGAAATGCAGTACTTC. Translated, it gives CASSQGLAGVYEMQYF.

V usage is TRBV4-3 and J usage is TRBJ2-1; tentative D call: TRBD2 (5 bases). Germline CDR1 and CDR2: LGHNA and YSLEER. V was shortened by 0 bases and J by 2 bases, with 11 bases between the two germline ends. There are 16 residues in the CDR3. The CDR3 DNA is TGCGCCAGCAGCCAAGATCGCGGGCAGACCTACAATGAGCAGTTCTTC. Amino acid sequence: CASSQDRGQTYNEQFF.

This chain connects TRBV21-1 to TRBJ1-2; the DNA was not used to check the table's D call, TRBD1. TRBV21-1 is designated a pseudogene. The CDR3 consists of 22 residues. The CDR3: CASSKRGFSGTGAFSGDYGYTF. CDR3 DNA: TGTGCCAGCAGCAAAAGGGGCTTTTCCGGGACAGGGGCCTTCTCAGGGGACTATGGCTACACCTTC.

This clone is a singleton in its sample. The chain employs TRBV10-3 and TRBJ1-2; D remains unclear. The CDR3 runs to 14 residues. V shed 3 bases and J shed 2 bases, with 10 bases lying between them. The germline gives CDR1 ENHRY, CDR2 SYGVKD. As DNA, the CDR3 is TGTGCCATCAGTGAACCTGAACTCAACTATGGCTACACCTTC. Its protein product is CAISEPELNYGYTF.

V usage is TRBV5-4 and J usage is TRBJ2-7, with TRBD2 identical over 10 bases. V dropped 2 bases and J dropped 6; count of bases not matched to a gene: 8. The CDR3 runs 15 residues. Germline values: CDR1 SGHNT, CDR2 YYREEE (reference sequence). In DNA form, the CDR3 reads TGTGCCAGCAGCTTTTTCCAGCGGGAGGGGGCCGAGCAGTACTTC. Translating it yields CASSFFQREGAEQYF.